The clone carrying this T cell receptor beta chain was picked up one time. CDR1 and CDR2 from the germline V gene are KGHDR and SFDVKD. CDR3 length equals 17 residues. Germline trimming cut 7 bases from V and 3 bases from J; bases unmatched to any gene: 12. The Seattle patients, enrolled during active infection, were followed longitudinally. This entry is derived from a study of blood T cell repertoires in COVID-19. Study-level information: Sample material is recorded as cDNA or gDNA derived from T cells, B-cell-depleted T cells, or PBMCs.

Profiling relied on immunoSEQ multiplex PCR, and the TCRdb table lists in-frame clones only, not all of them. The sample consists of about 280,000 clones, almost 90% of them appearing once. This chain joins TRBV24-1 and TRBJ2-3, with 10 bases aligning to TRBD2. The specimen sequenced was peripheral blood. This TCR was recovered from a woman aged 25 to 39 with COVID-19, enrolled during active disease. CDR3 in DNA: TGTGCCACCAGCTCCGGAAAGCGGGAGGGCCTAACAGATACGCAGTATTTT. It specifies CATSSGKREGLTDTQYF.